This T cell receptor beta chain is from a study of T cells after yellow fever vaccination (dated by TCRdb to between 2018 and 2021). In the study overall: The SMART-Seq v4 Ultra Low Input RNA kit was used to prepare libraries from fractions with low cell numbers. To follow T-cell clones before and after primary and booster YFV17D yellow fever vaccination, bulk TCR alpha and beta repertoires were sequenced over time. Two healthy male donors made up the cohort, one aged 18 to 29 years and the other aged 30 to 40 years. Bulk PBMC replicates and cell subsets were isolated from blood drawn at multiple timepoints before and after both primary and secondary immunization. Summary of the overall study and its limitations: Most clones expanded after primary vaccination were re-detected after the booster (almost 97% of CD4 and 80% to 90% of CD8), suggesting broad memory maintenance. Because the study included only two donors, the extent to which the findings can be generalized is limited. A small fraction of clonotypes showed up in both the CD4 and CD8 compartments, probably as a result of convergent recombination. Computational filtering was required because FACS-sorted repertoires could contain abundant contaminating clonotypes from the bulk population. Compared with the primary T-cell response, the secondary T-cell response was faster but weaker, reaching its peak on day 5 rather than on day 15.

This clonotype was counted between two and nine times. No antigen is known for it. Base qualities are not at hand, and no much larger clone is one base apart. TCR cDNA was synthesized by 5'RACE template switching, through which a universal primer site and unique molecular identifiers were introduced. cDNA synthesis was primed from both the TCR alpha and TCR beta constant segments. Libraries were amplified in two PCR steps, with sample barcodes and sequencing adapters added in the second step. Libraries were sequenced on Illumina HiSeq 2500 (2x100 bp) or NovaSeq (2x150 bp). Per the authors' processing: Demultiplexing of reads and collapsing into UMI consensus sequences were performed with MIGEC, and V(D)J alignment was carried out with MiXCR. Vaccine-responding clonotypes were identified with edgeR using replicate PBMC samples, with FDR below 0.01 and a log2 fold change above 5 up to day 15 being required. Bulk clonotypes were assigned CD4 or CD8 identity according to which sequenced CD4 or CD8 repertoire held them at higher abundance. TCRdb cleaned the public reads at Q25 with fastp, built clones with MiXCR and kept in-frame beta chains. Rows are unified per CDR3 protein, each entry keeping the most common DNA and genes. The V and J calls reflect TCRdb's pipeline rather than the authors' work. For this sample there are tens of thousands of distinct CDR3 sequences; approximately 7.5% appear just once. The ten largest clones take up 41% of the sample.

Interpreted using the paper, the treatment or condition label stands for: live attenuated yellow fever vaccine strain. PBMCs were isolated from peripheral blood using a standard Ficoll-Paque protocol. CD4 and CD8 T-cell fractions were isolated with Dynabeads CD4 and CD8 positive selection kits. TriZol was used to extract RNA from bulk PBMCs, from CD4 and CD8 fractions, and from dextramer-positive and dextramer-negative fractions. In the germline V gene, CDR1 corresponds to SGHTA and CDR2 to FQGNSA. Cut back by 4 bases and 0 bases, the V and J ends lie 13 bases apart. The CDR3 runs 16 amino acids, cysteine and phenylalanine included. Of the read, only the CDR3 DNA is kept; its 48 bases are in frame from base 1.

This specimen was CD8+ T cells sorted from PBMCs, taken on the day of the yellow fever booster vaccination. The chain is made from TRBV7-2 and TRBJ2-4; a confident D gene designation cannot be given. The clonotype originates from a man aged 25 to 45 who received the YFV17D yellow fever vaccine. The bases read TGTGCCAGCAGCTCATTCTCGGAGAGAGCCAAAAACATTCAGTACTTC. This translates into CASSSFSERAKNIQYF.